Listed below are T cell receptor beta chains from one sample, sequenced in a study of OX40 agonist ivuxolimab in advanced cancers. Sequencing used immunoSEQ multiplex PCR; TCRdb keeps in-frame clones, though not all of them. Of some 19,000 clones listed, 55% to 80% are singletons. This specimen consisted of CD4+ or CD8+ T cells sorted from blood, obtained in a trial of the OX40 agonist ivuxolimab. Receptors originate from an adult with an advanced solid tumor such as melanoma, head and neck, liver or kidney cancer. CDR3s include the opening cysteine and the closing phenylalanine or tryptophan. The D gene is left open where the match is weak. Clone size is shown for a subset of rows, as once, few, many or a class of expanded clone.

>few|.|TRBJ1-5|TRBV28
TGTGCCAGCAGGATAACGGACAGCAATAGCAATCAGCCCCAGCATTTT
CASRITDSNSNQPQHF
>.|TRBD1|TRBJ2-5|TRBV7-8
TGTGCCAGCAGCTTAGCGGATTGGAGGACAGGGGGAGGACCAGAGACCCAGTACTTC
CASSLADWRTGGGPETQYF
>.|.|TRBJ1-2|TRBV6-6
TGTGCCAGCAGTTATGGGGTAGACGGCTACACCTTC
CASSYGVDGYTF
>.|.|TRBJ2-7|TRBV9
TGTGCCAGCAGCCCCACGGGACACTCCTACGAGCAGTACTTC
CASSPTGHSYEQYF
>.|.|TRBJ1-5|TRBV23-1
TGCGCCAGCAGTCCCGCGGGAACAGCAGATAGCAATCAGCCCCAGCATTTT
CASSPAGTADSNQPQHF
>.|TRBD1|TRBJ1-2|TRBV27
TGTGCCAGCCAGAAACAGGGGGAACCATATGGCTACACCTTC
CASQKQGEPYGYTF
>.|.|TRBJ1-1|TRBV4-1
TGCGCCAGCAGCCAACCCAACAGGAACACTGAAGCTTTCTTT
CASSQPNRNTEAFF
>many|TRBD1|TRBJ2-2|TRBV7-9
TGTGCCAGCAGCTTCCTGGACAGGGTCAACACCGGGGAGCTGTTTTTT
CASSFLDRVNTGELFF
>.|.|TRBJ2-7|TRBV7-5
TGTGCCGGATTCTACGAGCAGTACTTC
CAGFYEQYF
>.|.|TRBJ2-7|TRBV14
TGTGCCAGCAGTCCGTTCACCGGGCTTAGCACCTACGAGCAGTACTTC
CASSPFTGLSTYEQYF
>.|.|TRBJ1-2|TRBV7-9
TGTGCCAGCAGCTTATTACCCAGCCGAACTCCTAACTATGGCTACACCTTC
CASSLLPSRTPNYGYTF
>.|TRBD1|TRBJ1-5|TRBV2
TGTGCCAGCATGGACAGGGACAATCAGCCCCAGCATTTT
CASMDRDNQPQHF
>.|TRBD2|TRBJ2-3|TRBV11-2
TGTGCCAGCAGCTTAGTTCCCCGACTAGCGGGGGTTTGGATAGATACGCAGTATTTT
CASSLVPRLAGVWIDTQYF
>.|.|TRBJ2-4|TRBV9
TGTGCCAGCAGCGTAGGACTAGCCAAAAACATTCAGTACTTC
CASSVGLAKNIQYF
>few|TRBD2|TRBJ2-3|TRBV5-4
TGTGCCAGCAGCTCAGCAACTAGCGGGGGGGCAGATACGCAGTATTTT
CASSSATSGGADTQYF
>.|TRBD1|TRBJ2-7|TRBV28
TGTGCCAGCAGTTTAGACGGGACAGGGCTATTCGAGCAGTACTTC
CASSLDGTGLFEQYF
>.|.|TRBJ1-2|TRBV7-9
TGTGCCAGCAGCTTAGGGGCGGGCGGAACTAACTATGGCTACACCTTC
CASSLGAGGTNYGYTF
>.|.|TRBJ2-7|TRBV7-9
TGTGCCAGCAGCTCCTTCCTGGAGCAGTACTTC
CASSSFLEQYF
>.|TRBD1|TRBJ1-5|TRBV6-6
TGTGCCAGCAGCCCCGAGGGGGCGGACAATCAGCCCCAGCATTTT
CASSPEGADNQPQHF
>.|.|TRBJ2-7|TRBV7-8
TGTGCCAGCGGCGACGAGCAGTACTTC
CASGDEQYF
>.|TRBD1|TRBJ2-5|TRBV11-3
TGTGCCAGCAAGAACAGGGGATCGGGAGAGACCCAGTACTTC
CASKNRGSGETQYF
>.|.|TRBJ2-7|TRBV5-6
TGTGCCAGCAGCTTGGTCCAGGGGCCCTACGAGCAGTACTTC
CASSLVQGPYEQYF
>once|TRBD2|TRBJ2-7|TRBV19
TGTGCCAGTAGTATAGGCGGGGGACGGTACGAGCAGTACTTC
CASSIGGGRYEQYF
>.|.|TRBJ2-3|TRBV7-9
TGTGCCAGCAGCTTAGCGCCAGATACGCAGTATTTT
CASSLAPDTQYF
>.|.|TRBJ2-5|TRBV7-6
TGTGCCAGCAGCTTAAGGGGATTTCAAGAGACCCAGTACTTC
CASSLRGFQETQYF
>.|.|TRBJ2-5|TRBV7-9
TGTGCCAGCAGCCCCCGGACAGTGGGGGACCAGTACTTC
CASSPRTVGDQYF
>.|.|TRBJ1-6|TRBV9
TGTGCCAGCAGCTCTGGGACACCGCTTTCACCCCTCCACTTT
CASSSGTPLSPLHF
>.|.|TRBJ2-2|TRBV29-1
TGCAGCGCCCCCGGTTGGCTGGACGGGGAGCTGTTTTTT
CSAPGWLDGELFF
>.|.|TRBJ2-1|TRBV7-8
TGTGCCAGCAGCTTACAGCTAGGGGGGCACTACAATGAGCAGTTCTTC
CASSLQLGGHYNEQFF
>.|.|TRBJ1-1|TRBV7-2
TGTGCCAGCAGCTTAAGGGGGATGAACACTGAAGCTTTCTTT
CASSLRGMNTEAFF
>.|TRBD2|TRBJ2-5|TRBV10-1
TGCGCCAGGAAGCGGGGTGGGACCCAGTACTTC
CARKRGGTQYF
>few|.|TRBJ2-7|TRBV12-2
TGTGCAAGTCGCTTAGGCGGGGAAAGGTACTACGAGCAGTACTTC
CASRLGGERYYEQYF
>.|TRBD2|TRBJ2-5|TRBV27
TGTGCCAGCAGACTAGCGGGGGGAAGGGAGACCCAGTACTTC
CASRLAGGRETQYF
>once|.|TRBJ2-2|TRBV9
TGTGCCAGCAGCCCACAGGGAAACACCGGGGAGCTGTTTTTT
CASSPQGNTGELFF
>.|.|TRBJ2-1|TRBV6-6
TGTGCCAGCAGCCGCCCCTACAATGAGCAGTTCTTC
CASSRPYNEQFF
>few|.|TRBJ2-1|TRBV19
TGTGCCAGTAGTATAACGGGGGCCCTTTGGAATGAGCAGTTCTTC
CASSITGALWNEQFF
>.|.|TRBJ2-5|TRBV10-3
TGTGCCATCAGTTCCCCCGAAGTGGGGGGCGGGGCCCAGTACTTC
CAISSPEVGGGAQYF
>once|TRBD2|TRBJ2-2|TRBV9
TGTGCCAGCAGCGATGGACTAGCGAGAGCCGGGGAGCTGTTTTTT
CASSDGLARAGELFF
>.|.|TRBJ2-7|TRBV11-3
TGTGCCAGCAGCGCGGACATTTCGGCTCCACACGAGCAGTACTTC
CASSADISAPHEQYF
>.|.|TRBJ2-7|TRBV28
TGTGCCAGCAGTTTTAGGAGTCGCCCCTACGAGCAGTACTTC
CASSFRSRPYEQYF
>.|.|TRBJ2-5|TRBV5-3
TGTGCCAGAAGTTTGAATACAGGGAGGAAGACCCAGTACTTC
CARSLNTGRKTQYF
>.|TRBD2|TRBJ2-1|TRBV27
TGTGCCAGCAGTGAGGGCGGGGGGGCCTATGAGCAGTTCTTC
CASSEGGGAYEQFF
>once|.|TRBJ2-7|TRBV28
TGTGCCAGCAGTTTTATCTCCTACGAGCAGTACTTC
CASSFISYEQYF
>few|.|TRBJ2-7|TRBV7-1
TGTGCCAGCAGCTTAGATCCCCGCAGGGGGGTGTACGAGCAGTACTTC
CASSLDPRRGVYEQYF
>.|.|TRBJ2-1|TRBV19
TGTGCCAGTAGTATAGATGGCAGGGTAAATGAGCAGTTCTTC
CASSIDGRVNEQFF
>.|.|TRBJ1-6|TRBV30
TGTGCCTGGAGTAACAATTCACCCCTCCACTTT
CAWSNNSPLHF
>.|.|TRBJ2-2|TRBV4-1
TGCGCCAGCAGCCTGGTTAACACCGGGGAGCTGTTTTTT
CASSLVNTGELFF
>.|TRBD1|TRBJ1-3|TRBV10-3
TGTGCCATCAGTGTATTCCTCACCGGGACAGGGGGCCGTAGAGAACCTGGAAACACCATATATTTT
CAISVFLTGTGGRREPGNTIYF
>.|.|TRBJ1-1|TRBV21-1
TGTGCCAGCAGCTCTCCGCACGGGGGACGAAGCACTGAAGCTTTCTTT
CASSSPHGGRSTEAFF
>.|.|TRBJ2-7|TRBV28
TGTGCCAGCAGCCCCTACTACGAGCAGTACTTC
CASSPYYEQYF
>medium-sized|TRBD1|TRBJ1-1|TRBV13
TGTGCCAGCAGCCCTTGGACAGGGGCGGACAAGTGGGGCACTGAAGCTTTCTTT
CASSPWTGADKWGTEAFF
>.|.|TRBJ2-5|TRBV7-8
TGTGCCAGCAGCTTAAACCCTAGCGTCCAAGAGACCCAGTACTTC
CASSLNPSVQETQYF
>.|.|TRBJ1-2|TRBV13
TGTGCCAGCAGCCCTTCCCGGACGGTAAACTATGGCTACACCTTC
CASSPSRTVNYGYTF
>.|.|TRBJ2-1|TRBV7-3
TGTGCCAGCAGCTTAGGAAAAGAGCAGTTCTTC
CASSLGKEQFF
>few|.|TRBJ2-2|TRBV4-1
TGCGCCAGCAGAGACACCGGGGAGCTGTTTTTT
CASRDTGELFF
>.|.|TRBJ2-3|TRBV7-9
TGTGCCAGCAGCCGACGGGCCTACCCCGGGAGCACAGATACGCAGTATTTT
CASSRRAYPGSTDTQYF
>.|.|TRBJ2-7|TRBV7-9
TGTGCCAGCAGCGCCTACAGGGACGAGCAGTACTTC
CASSAYRDEQYF
>.|.|TRBJ2-1|TRBV19
TGTGCCAGTAGGATTCTTTCGTCGGCGCGCACCAATGAGCAGTTCTTC
CASRILSSARTNEQFF
>once|.|TRBJ2-3|TRBV6-6
TGTGCCAGCAGGGGAGGGGGAGATACGCAGTATTTT
CASRGGGDTQYF
>.|TRBD1|TRBJ2-7|TRBV11-2
TGTGCCAGCAGCTCCCCAGGCAGGGGGCAGGGCGAGCAGTACTTC
CASSSPGRGQGEQYF